Described below is a single T cell receptor beta chain sequence and its context. The antigen is not known. This CDR3 is also generated by other DNA sequences in the sample. This entry is derived from a study of shared clonotypes between healthy human individuals. V shed 0 bases and J shed 5 bases, with 4 bases lying between them. This CDR3 has 11 amino acids. Germline values: CDR1 DFQATT, CDR2 SNEGSKA (reference sequence). Notes on the study in general: The study's rarefaction showed incomplete sorted-subset sequencing despite large depth.

Measured with immunoSEQ multiplex PCR; TCRdb has only the in-frame clones, and not every one. The sample records 2 million to 3 million clones, roughly 93% being singletons. Nashville, Tennessee was home to all donors, each a Caucasian adult. This clonotype was sampled from a man younger than 35 in good health. Some clones in this sample may be carry-over from other donors' samples. This rearrangement joins TRBV20-1 to TRBJ1-2; D gene unclear. What was sequenced was naive CD4+ T cells from PBMCs. Described subset: CD45RA+ positively selected. CDR3 amino acids: CSARDGYGYTF. CDR3 bases: TGCAGTGCTAGAGATGGGTATGGCTACACCTTC.